Each of the 30 T cell receptor beta chains below was sequenced from the same sample in a study of T-cell reconstitution after alpha-beta-depleted transplantation in children. Preparation of the TCRbeta library used unique molecular identifiers. TCRdb independently ran MiXCR on the PCR reads; one entry per CDR3 protein. The sample has a few hundred thousand distinct CDR3 sequences, around 13% seen once. The starting material was PBMCs, mostly from graft donor cells, obtained 360 days after TCRalphabeta/CD19-depleted stem cell transplant. These receptors all come from a male patient under 18 who had a stem cell transplant for acute myeloid leukemia, so the T cells may come from the graft donor.

The table lists this clonotype with many counts. This chain joins TRBV6-5 and TRBJ2-7; 8 bases map to TRBD2. In germline, CDR1 is MNHEY, CDR2 SVGAGI. V gave up 3 bases and J gave up 3 bases; unmatched junction bases: 4. The CDR3 totals 14 residues. For the CDR3, the DNA is TGTGCCAGCAGTTATAAAGCGGGAGTCTACGAGCAGTACTTC. Protein product: CASSYKAGVYEQYF.

The chain is built from TRBV12-3 or TRBV12-4 and TRBJ1-5; 9 positions match TRBD1. With V trimmed by 5 bases and J by 3 bases, 8 bases remained unmatched. The CDR3 contains 16 residues. The CDR3 sequence is CASSPRDRETNQPQHF. CDR3 DNA: TGTGCCAGCAGTCCCCGGGACAGGGAGACCAATCAGCCCCAGCATTTT.

The rearrangement joins TRBV12-3 or TRBV12-4 to TRBJ2-4; perhaps TRBD2 as D (6 bases). The germline V and J ends were trimmed by 9 bases and 0 bases, with 15 bases remaining between them. The CDR3 totals 15 residues. CDR3 region: CARRSGLLAKNIQYF. The CDR3 DNA reads as TGTGCCAGAAGAAGCGGGCTACTAGCCAAAAACATTCAGTACTTC.

This clonotype has a count of ten or more. The gene calls are TRBV28 and TRBJ2-7; D gene unclear. Germline values: CDR1 MDHEN, CDR2 SYDVKM. The germline V and J ends were trimmed by 7 bases and 2 bases, with 9 bases remaining between them. This CDR3 is built from 12 residues. The DNA for the CDR3 is TGTGCCAGCACCAACCCGGCCTACGAGCAGTACTTC. Residues: CASTNPAYEQYF.

This clonotype was seen a few times. The V and J genes are TRBV6-2 or TRBV6-3 and TRBJ2-3; 7 bases are a match to TRBD2. The trim removed 2 bases at V and 2 bases at J, leaving 10 bases unmatched. Germline V lookup: CDR1 MNHEY, CDR2 SVGEGT. CDR3 length: 17 residues. CDR3 in DNA: TGTGCCAGCAGTTACCACCTAGCGGCAATGTTCACAGATACGCAGTATTTT. Translating it yields CASSYHLAAMFTDTQYF.

In DNA, the CDR3 is TGTGCCAGCAGACCCCGGGCGGACGAGCAGTACTTC. Translated, it gives CASRPRADEQYF. The chain is built from TRBV6-2 or TRBV6-3 and TRBJ2-7; D unresolved. Germline-derived CDR1 and CDR2 are MNHEY and SVGEGT. Trimming took off 6 bases at V and 5 bases at J, with 11 bases between the two ends. The CDR3 runs to 12 residues.

The chain has TRBV9 and TRBJ2-3; D is unresolved. Judging by the DNA end, TRBJ1-5 fits better; the J call may be wrong. The length of the CDR3 is 15 residues. CDR1 is SGDLS and CDR2 is YYNGEE in the germline V gene. The CDR3 nucleotides are TGTGCCAGCAGCGTATCTAGCCTATCCACAGATACGCAGCATTTT. Translation: CASSVSSLSTDTQHF.

This chain uses TRBV7-6 with TRBJ2-5; weak D call: TRBD2 (6 bases). Germline loops: CDR1 SGHVS, CDR2 FNYEAQ. The V end lost 3 bases, the J end lost 2 bases, and 16 bases lay between the germline ends. The CDR3 spans 16 residues. The CDR3 protein is CASSFYGGGTQETQYF. The CDR3 region has the DNA TGTGCCAGCAGCTTCTACGGAGGCGGGACTCAAGAGACCCAGTACTTC.

The chain carries TRBV20-1 and TRBJ2-3; D possibly corresponds to TRBD1 (5 bases). CDR3 length equals 12 residues. Germline CDR1 reads DFQATT; CDR2 reads SNEGSKA (reference sequence). The V gene lost 6 bases and the J gene lost 2 bases, with 9 bases spanning the gap. CDR3 sequence reads: CSARTPTDTQYF. The CDR3 nucleotides read TGCAGTGCACGGACACCCACAGATACGCAGTATTTT.

V gene TRBV14 combines with J gene TRBJ1-2; weak D call: TRBD1 (6 bases). V gave up 0 bases and J gave up 11 bases, with 16 bases separating them. The length of the CDR3 is 14 residues. Germline V gene data show CDR1 as SGHDN and CDR2 as FVKESK. CDR3 in amino acids: CASSQDRGAAAYTF. CDR3 sequence (DNA): TGTGCCAGCAGCCAAGATCGGGGGGCGGCCGCGTACACCTTC. The full variable domain, rest sourced from reference TRBV14 and TRBJ1-2, is EAGVTQFPSHSVIEKGQTVTLRCDPISGHDNLYWYRRVMGKEIKFLLHFVKESKQDESGMPNNRFLAERTGGTYSTLKVQPAELEDSGVYFCASSQDRGAAAYTFGSGTRLTVV.

The chain employs TRBV7-9 and TRBJ1-1, with D possibly matching TRBD1 (6 bases). Trimming shortened V by 6 bases and J by 0 bases, and 8 bases separated the two germline ends. The CDR3 covers 13 residues. Germline V CDR1 and CDR2: SEHNR, FQNEAQ (reference sequence). CDR3 amino acids: CASRAGVNTEAFF. The CDR3 bases are TGTGCCAGCAGGGCAGGGGTGAACACTGAAGCTTTCTTT.

The rearrangement links TRBV11-2 to TRBJ1-2, with 7 bases fitting TRBD1. Germline CDR1 reads SGHAT; CDR2 reads FQNNGV. This CDR3 is built from 19 residues. J gave up 2 bases and V 6 bases, and 21 bases lay outside the gene matches. CDR3 coding DNA: TGTGCCAGCAGTTTACCCGGGACAGCGGAATATATTCTAAACTATGGCTACACCTTC. Translating gives CASSLPGTAEYILNYGYTF.

This clonotype was counted ten times or more. The chain is built from TRBV11-2 and TRBJ2-7; D gene ambiguous. Trimming pared 5 bases from V and 2 bases from J, leaving 7 bases between. This CDR3 contains 12 residues. Germline loops: CDR1 SGHAT, CDR2 FQNNGV. The DNA of the CDR3 is TGTGCCAGCAGCCGATACACCTACGAGCAGTACTTC. Translation: CASSRYTYEQYF.

This clonotype was picked up a small number of times. The chain employs TRBV15 and TRBJ1-1; D is undetermined. CDR1 is LNHNV, CDR2 YYDKDF, per germline (reference sequence). The CDR3 spans 16 residues. V was shortened by 0 bases and J by 2 bases, with 13 bases between the two germline ends. The CDR3 DNA is TGTGCCACCAGCAGAGATAGGGCGGGGATAAACACTGAAGCTTTCTTT. Encoded protein: CATSRDRAGINTEAFF.

The sample holds many counts of this clonotype. This chain uses TRBV7-2 with TRBJ2-3; no clear D gene. CDR3 size: 13 residues. Germline values: CDR1 SGHTA, CDR2 FQGNSA. The V end lost 6 bases, the J end lost 2 bases, and 9 bases lay between the germline ends. The CDR3: CASSFSYTDTQYF. The CDR3 bases are TGTGCCAGCAGTTTTAGTTACACAGATACGCAGTATTTT.

The genes are TRBV28 and TRBJ2-7, with 8 bases identical to TRBD1. The germline gives CDR1 MDHEN, CDR2 SYDVKM. This CDR3 comprises 15 residues. With 3 bases clipped from V and 2 bases from J, the junction kept 6 bases outside the gene matches. The CDR3 here is CASSLPGTGPYEQYF. In nucleotides, the CDR3 is TGTGCCAGCAGTTTGCCCGGGACAGGACCCTACGAGCAGTACTTC.

The CDR3 DNA reads TGCAGTGCTAGAGGACAATGGGGCAATCAGCCCCAGCATTTT. Protein: CSARGQWGNQPQHF. The chain recombines TRBV20-1 with TRBJ1-5, with unresolved D. V was clipped by 1 base and J by 2 bases, with 9 bases between them. This CDR3 comprises 14 residues. The germline V gene has CDR1 DFQATT and CDR2 SNEGSKA (reference sequence).

This clonotype has more than one count but fewer than ten. V gene TRBV20-1 combines with J gene TRBJ2-3; D ambiguous. Germline-derived CDR1 and CDR2 are DFQATT and SNEGSKA (reference sequence). The CDR3 sequence is 14 residues long. Trimming removed 8 bases from V and 2 bases from J, with 17 bases in between. CDR3 residues: CSPSLAEYTDTQYF. The CDR3, as DNA: TGCAGTCCCAGTTTGGCGGAATACACAGATACGCAGTATTTT.

This clonotype was seen only a few times. The J gene is TRBJ2-7, the V gene TRBV7-8; 7 bases line up with TRBD2. The J segment lost 2 bases and the V segment lost 2 bases, leaving 9 bases of the junction unmatched. There are 16 residues in the CDR3. CDR1 and CDR2 from the germline V gene are SGHVS and FQNEAQ. The CDR3 DNA follows: TGTGCCAGCAGCTTATTGGTAGCGGGCCTCGCCTACGAGCAGTACTTC. It specifies CASSLLVAGLAYEQYF. The full variable domain, with the rest looked up from reference TRBV7-8 and TRBJ2-7, is GAGVSQSPRYKVAKRGQDVALRCDPISGHVSLFWYQQALGQGPEFLTYFQNEAQLDKSGLPSDRFFAERPEGSVSTLKIQRTQQEDSAVYLCASSLLVAGLAYEQYFGPGTRLTVT.

This clonotype was counted at least ten times. J is TRBJ2-6 and V is TRBV18; D possibly matches TRBD1 or TRBD2 (5 bases each). Trimming left V 4 bases short and J 0 bases short, with 16 bases between. The CDR3 totals 18 residues. The germline gives CDR1 KGHSH, CDR2 LQKENI. The CDR3 spells CASSLTGRGTSGANVLTF. Here the CDR3 DNA reads TGTGCCAGCTCACTCACGGGTAGAGGGACCTCTGGGGCCAACGTCCTGACTTTC.

The V gene is TRBV6-2 or TRBV6-3, the J gene TRBJ2-1; 10 bases map to TRBD2. Unmatched junction bases numbered 2, after V lost 0 bases and J lost 6 bases. The CDR3 runs to 15 residues. Germline V gene sequence: CDR1 MNHEY, CDR2 SVGEGT. The CDR3 here is CASSYSRLAGNEQFF. The CDR3 DNA follows: TGTGCCAGCAGTTACTCCCGACTAGCGGGCAATGAGCAGTTCTTC.

The gene calls are TRBV28 and TRBJ2-4, with D perhaps matching TRBD1 or TRBD2 (6 bases each). Germline V gives CDR1 MDHEN, CDR2 SYDVKM. The CDR3 is 15 amino acids. Trimming stripped 3 bases from V and 10 bases from J, with 19 bases between. The CDR3 here is CASSFRDPGGSIQYF. Written as DNA, the CDR3 is TGTGCCAGCAGTTTCAGGGACCCCGGGGGCTCTATTCAGTACTTC.

This clonotype has a handful of counts. The chain has TRBV10-2 and TRBJ2-4; TRBD2 is a possible D gene (6 bases). This CDR3 has 14 amino acids. Germline CDR1 WSHSY, CDR2 SAAADI. Trimming stripped 6 bases from V and 5 bases from J, with 14 bases between. As DNA, the CDR3 is TGCGCCAGCAGCGGGAGACGATGGGAAAACATTCAGTACTTC. As protein: CASSGRRWENIQYF.

The V gene is TRBV2, the J gene TRBJ2-7; D gene unclear. Germline V CDR1 and CDR2: SNHLY, FYNNEI. The CDR3 runs to 11 residues. The V gene lost 6 bases and the J gene lost 2 bases, with 5 bases spanning the gap. The CDR3 DNA follows: TGTGCCAGCAGACAGACCTACGAGCAGTACTTC. It codes for CASRQTYEQYF. Full variable domain (outside the CDR3, taken from reference TRBV2 and TRBJ2-7): EPEVTQTPSHQVTQMGQEVILRCVPISNHLYFYWYRQILGQKVEFLVSFYNNEISEKSEIFDDQFSVERPDGSNFTLKIRSTKLEDSAMYFCASRQTYEQYFGPGTRLTVT.

This clonotype was detected many times. The gene calls are TRBV28 and TRBJ2-7, with D perhaps TRBD2 (6 bases). Germline values: CDR1 MDHEN, CDR2 SYDVKM. CDR3 length: 15 amino acids. The V end was cut by 3 bases, the J end by 1 base, with 13 bases between. In DNA, the CDR3 is TGTGCCAGCAGTTTCCGGGGGAGTAAGTCCTACGAGCAGTACTTC. Residues: CASSFRGSKSYEQYF. Full variable domain (missing parts from reference TRBV28 and TRBJ2-7): DVKVTQSSRYLVKRTGEKVFLECVQDMDHENMFWYRQDPGLGLRLIYFSYDVKMKEKGDIPEGYSVSREKKERFSLILESASTNQTSMYLCASSFRGSKSYEQYFGPGTRLTVT.

CDR3 DNA sequence: TGTGCCAGCAGCCATCGGGCTAGCGGGCCCTCCTACGAGCAGTACTTC. Translated: CASSHRASGPSYEQYF. This rearrangement joins TRBV12-3 or TRBV12-4 to TRBJ2-7; 8 nucleotides line up with TRBD2. Germline trimming cut 6 bases from V and 0 bases from J; bases unmatched to any gene: 10. This CDR3 has 16 residues.

Only a few counts were recorded for this clonotype. The genes are TRBV27 and TRBJ2-3; 8 bases line up with TRBD2. Germline V gene sequence: CDR1 MNHEY, CDR2 SMNVEV (reference sequence). The CDR3 runs to 17 residues. V lost 5 bases to trimming and J lost 4 bases; unmatched junction nucleotides: 14. The CDR3 sequence: CASSPSGLAHEADTQYF. The DNA for the CDR3 is TGTGCCAGCAGTCCCTCAGGACTAGCTCATGAGGCAGATACGCAGTATTTT.

This clonotype was recorded at least ten times. The chain links TRBV28 to TRBJ2-1; TRBD2 might be the D (6 bases). Trimming pared 7 bases from V and 5 bases from J, leaving 12 bases between. In germline, CDR1 is MDHEN, CDR2 SYDVKM. CDR3 length equals 13 residues. The CDR3 coding sequence is TGTGCCAGCATACTAGCCAGTCACAATGAGCAGTTCTTC. Protein sequence: CASILASHNEQFF.

This clonotype was recorded a few times. The V and J genes are TRBV4-2 and TRBJ2-7, with TRBD1 identical over 9 bases. CDR1 is LGHNA and CDR2 is YNFKEQ in the germline V gene. J gave up 3 bases and V 4 bases, and 4 bases lay outside the gene matches. The CDR3 spans 14 residues. CDR3 sequence reads: CASSRWDRDYEQYF. Here the CDR3 DNA reads TGTGCCAGCAGCCGTTGGGACAGGGACTACGAGCAGTACTTC.

This sequence joins TRBV20-1 and TRBJ2-5; 8 bases line up with TRBD1. CDR3 length equals 16 residues. The junction had 12 bases not matched to a gene; V was cut back by 5 bases and J by 1 base. Germline CDR1 and CDR2: DFQATT and SNEGSKA (reference sequence). The CDR3: CSAPAGQDPFQETQYF. The DNA for the CDR3 is TGCAGTGCTCCCGCGGGACAGGACCCGTTCCAAGAGACCCAGTACTTC.